These 31 T cell receptor beta chains share one sample of origin, sequenced in a study of naive and memory T cell subsets (dated by TCRdb to about 2017). On the study overall, not on this receptor specifically: Naive repertoires, especially CD8, contained a few larger clonotypes, possibly memory cells re-expressing CD45RA.

Library creation used UMI-ligation and nested PCR. Sequencing instrument: Illumina MiSeq. The beta constant-region primer consisted of an equimolar mixture of two oligonucleotides that together covered TRBC1 and TRBC2. Four rounds of PCR were used to amplify ligated cDNA, with nested alpha and beta constant-region primers being used together with the SP2 primer. Using fastp at Q25 and MiXCR, TCRdb reprocessed the public reads and kept productive beta chains. Rows with a matching CDR3 protein are joined into one entry that keeps the most common DNA and genes. This sample lists around 140,000 distinct CDR3 sequences; 22% were detected once. Of the sample, 0.11% falls within the top ten clones. Their antigens are not known. Sequenced material: naive CD4+ T cells from blood. The meaning of the sample's cell subset or site label: naive T cells, CD45RA high CD27+. The receptors were gathered from a human donor in good health.

This clonotype was seen more than once but under ten times. V gene TRBV12-3 or TRBV12-4 combines with J gene TRBJ1-5, with 7 bases aligning to TRBD1. The CDR3 has 15 residues. Germline trimming cut 6 bases from V and 3 bases from J; bases unmatched to any gene: 8. The CDR3 DNA reads TGTGCCAGCAGCCCCCAACAGGGGTTCAATCAGCCCCAGCATTTT. This sequence encodes CASSPQQGFNQPQHF.

The table lists this clonotype with a few counts. The J gene is TRBJ2-1, the V gene TRBV12-3 or TRBV12-4; D unresolved. Trimming removed 4 bases at V and 0 bases at J, with 4 bases between. This CDR3 has 13 residues. The CDR3 loop reads CASSWSSYNEQFF. CDR3 sequence (DNA): TGTGCCAGCAGTTGGAGCTCCTACAATGAGCAGTTCTTC.

This clonotype was seen at least ten times. The V gene is TRBV19, the J gene TRBJ2-3; 13 nucleotides align to TRBD2. After removal of 5 bases from V and 6 bases from J, the junction contained 5 bases not matched to a gene. There are 15 residues in the CDR3. Germline CDR1 LNHDA, CDR2 SQIVND (reference sequence). The CDR3 bases are TGTGCCAGTAGTGTCGGGACTAGCGGGACGGATACGCAGTATTTT. Translation gives CASSVGTSGTDTQYF.

This clonotype occurred a few times. The gene calls are TRBV10-3 and TRBJ2-5; the match to TRBD2 covers 12 bases. Germline lookup yields CDR1 ENHRY and CDR2 SYGVKD. The CDR3 has 13 amino acids. Trimming removed 9 bases from V and 2 bases from J; junction bases left unmatched: 1. The CDR3 loop is CAIGLAGQETQYF. Here the CDR3 DNA reads TGTGCCATTGGACTAGCGGGGCAAGAGACCCAGTACTTC.

This clonotype was observed a few times. The J gene is TRBJ2-1, the V gene TRBV5-1; 16 bases are shared with TRBD2. Germline lookup yields CDR1 SGHRS and CDR2 YFSETQ. The CDR3 contains 16 residues. V shed 3 bases and J 9 bases; nucleotides not matched to a gene: 6. CDR3: CASSSGTSGRESEQFF. The CDR3 DNA sequence: TGCGCCAGCAGCTCGGGGACTAGCGGGAGGGAAAGTGAGCAGTTCTTC.

V usage is TRBV7-2 and J usage is TRBJ1-1; D possibly corresponds to TRBD1 (6 bases). Trimming took off 4 bases at V and 1 base at J, with 19 bases between the two ends. The CDR3 spans 17 residues. The germline V gene has CDR1 SGHTA and CDR2 FQGNSA. DNA of the CDR3: TGTGCCAGCAGCTACTTATGGGGCCCGACAGGGAACACTGAAGCTTTCTTT. Residues: CASSYLWGPTGNTEAFF.

This clonotype was picked up many times. The chain links TRBV9 to TRBJ2-3; maybe TRBD2 (5 bases). V lost 2 bases, J lost 0 bases, and 10 bases lay in between. The CDR3 contains 15 residues. The V gene's germline CDR1 is SGDLS and CDR2 YYNGEE. CDR3 nucleotide sequence: TGTGCCAGCAGCGTCGACTATTATAGCACAGATACGCAGTATTTT. This encodes CASSVDYYSTDTQYF.

In this sample, this clonotype turned up a few times. The chain links TRBV15 to TRBJ1-1; 8 positions agree with TRBD1. This CDR3 spans 13 amino acids. V was pared by 0 bases and J by 11 bases, with 5 bases of the junction left unmatched. Looked up from germline, CDR1 is LNHNV and CDR2 is YYDKDF (reference sequence). CDR3 protein: CATSRDTGGRAFF. Written as DNA, the CDR3 is TGTGCCACCAGCAGAGATACAGGGGGTCGGGCTTTCTTT.

This sequence joins TRBV20-1 and TRBJ2-2; D not certain. Trimming took off 2 bases at V and 2 bases at J, with 6 bases between the two ends. Germline CDR1 DFQATT, CDR2 SNEGSKA (reference sequence). This CDR3 has 13 amino acids. The CDR3 is CSARPYNTGELFF. The CDR3 coding sequence is TGCAGTGCTAGACCTTACAACACCGGGGAGCTGTTTTTT.

The J gene is TRBJ1-1, the V gene TRBV3-1, with a weak D call TRBD1 (6 bases). V was shortened by 5 bases and J by 4 bases, with 14 bases between the two germline ends. The CDR3 loop spans 14 amino acids. Germline lookup yields CDR1 LGHDT and CDR2 YNNKEL (reference sequence). CDR3 loop: CASSKRGGSTEAFF. CDR3 bases: TGTGCCAGCAGCAAGAGGGGGGGGTCCACTGAAGCTTTCTTT.

This clonotype was counted at least ten times. The rearrangement uses TRBV4-3 and TRBJ2-3, with 10 nucleotides matching TRBD2. The CDR3 length is 18 residues. Germline V gives CDR1 LGHNA, CDR2 YSLEER. Germline trimming cut 2 bases from V and 4 bases from J; bases unmatched to any gene: 12. The CDR3 DNA is TGCGCCAGCAGCCAACCGCAGGAGCGGGAGGGCCTATCAGATACGCAGTATTTT. Its translation is CASSQPQEREGLSDTQYF.

This clonotype has just a few counts. V usage is TRBV7-2 and J usage is TRBJ2-5; D unclear. This CDR3 spans 14 amino acids. The germline V gene encodes CDR1 SGHTA and CDR2 FQGNSA. V was shortened by 5 bases and J by 5 bases, with 15 bases between the two germline ends. In DNA form, the CDR3 reads TGTGCCAGCAGCCGGAGTGGGGTAGGCGAGACCCAGTACTTC. Protein: CASSRSGVGETQYF.

This chain uses TRBV29-1 with TRBJ1-2; 10 bases align to TRBD1. The CDR3 totals 15 residues. CDR1 and CDR2 from the germline V gene are SQVTM and ANQGSEA. V was clipped by 6 bases and J by 3 bases; unmatched bases: 10. CDR3 protein: CSVARQGASDYGYTF. The CDR3 DNA reads TGCAGCGTAGCAAGACAGGGGGCATCAGACTATGGCTACACCTTC.

Many counts were recorded for this clonotype. The chain links TRBV29-1 to TRBJ2-2; a possible D gene is TRBD1 (6 bases). Trimming took off 7 bases at V and 4 bases at J, with 16 bases between the two ends. Germline V gene lookup returns CDR1 SQVTM and CDR2 ANQGSEA. The CDR3 covers 14 residues. DNA for the CDR3: TGCAGCGGGAGAACAGGGTTCGGCACCGGGGAGCTGTTTTTT. As protein: CSGRTGFGTGELFF.

This clonotype appeared a few times. The rearrangement links TRBV28 to TRBJ1-6; no firm D call. V was trimmed by 1 base and J by 7 bases, leaving 8 bases between them. Germline CDR1 MDHEN, CDR2 SYDVKM. The CDR3 spans 14 residues. CDR3 sequence: CASSLYPPNSPLHF. In nucleotides, the CDR3 is TGTGCCAGCAGTTTATATCCGCCGAATTCACCCCTCCACTTT. Based on the CDR3 plus reference TRBV28 and TRBJ1-6, the full variable domain is DVKVTQSSRYLVKRTGEKVFLECVQDMDHENMFWYRQDPGLGLRLIYFSYDVKMKEKGDIPEGYSVSREKKERFSLILESASTNQTSMYLCASSLYPPNSPLHFGNGTRLTVT.

This chain uses TRBV25-1 with TRBJ1-5; 9 bases match TRBD1. Per germline, CDR1 MGHDK and CDR2 SYGVNS. Trimming cost V 6 bases and J 3 bases; bases outside gene matches: 3. The CDR3 covers 14 residues. CDR3 amino acids: CASSGTGNNQPQHF. The CDR3 DNA reads TGTGCCAGCAGCGGGACAGGGAACAATCAGCCCCAGCATTTT.

The rearrangement links TRBV12-3 or TRBV12-4 to TRBJ2-1, with 9 bases fitting TRBD1. V trimming: 5 bases; J trimming: 4 bases; junction bases outside the gene matches: 9. The CDR3 is 16 amino acids. This CDR3 is CASSPKQGATYNEQFF. The CDR3 nucleotides are TGTGCCAGCAGTCCCAAACAGGGGGCCACTTACAATGAGCAGTTCTTC.

This clonotype showed up many times. The gene calls are TRBV20-1 and TRBJ1-1; no reliable D call. This CDR3 contains 16 residues. From germline, CDR1 is DFQATT and CDR2 SNEGSKA (reference sequence). Trimming pared 3 bases from V and 0 bases from J, leaving 17 bases between. The DNA for the CDR3 is TGCAGTGCTAGTCGTAAGGACGCAGCTATGAACACTGAAGCTTTCTTT. Translating gives CSASRKDAAMNTEAFF.

The rearrangement joins TRBV3-1 to TRBJ1-6, with D unresolved. V was clipped by 0 bases and J by 1 base, with 10 bases between them. The germline V gene encodes CDR1 LGHDT and CDR2 YNNKEL (reference sequence). The CDR3 covers 17 residues. The CDR3: CASSQEAGLSYNSPLHF. Written as DNA, the CDR3 is TGTGCCAGCAGCCAAGAAGCAGGTTTATCCTATAATTCACCCCTCCACTTT.

This clonotype was recorded many times. This chain connects TRBV3-1 to TRBJ2-4; 9 nucleotides match TRBD1. V was clipped by 2 bases and J by 15 bases; unmatched bases: 5. The CDR3 sequence is 12 residues long. Germline lookup yields CDR1 LGHDT and CDR2 YNNKEL (reference sequence). CDR3 in amino acids: CASSQIGTGWYF. The DNA of the CDR3 is TGTGCCAGCAGCCAAATAGGGACAGGGTGGTACTTC.

This chain joins TRBV5-1 and TRBJ2-7, with D unclear. Trimming removed 0 bases from V and 0 bases from J, with 7 bases in between. Germline V gene sequence: CDR1 SGHRS, CDR2 YFSETQ. This CDR3 has 14 residues. The CDR3 loop is CASSLGPSSYEQYF. CDR3 DNA sequence: TGCGCCAGCAGCTTGGGTCCGAGCTCCTACGAGCAGTACTTC.

V gene TRBV6-5 combines with J gene TRBJ1-5; D remains ambiguous. The V end was cut by 0 bases, the J end by 4 bases, with 4 bases between. Germline V gene sequence: CDR1 MNHEY, CDR2 SVGAGI. This CDR3 is built from 13 residues. The CDR3 DNA sequence: TGTGCCAGCAGTTACTCCAGGAATCAGCCCCAGCATTTT. It codes for CASSYSRNQPQHF.

This chain joins TRBV5-6 and TRBJ1-1; no reliable D call. In germline, CDR1 is SGHDT, CDR2 YYEEEE. The V end was cut by 5 bases, the J end by 6 bases, with 11 bases between. The length of the CDR3 is 12 residues. Here the CDR3 reads CASRRGFAEAFF. DNA of the CDR3: TGTGCCAGCAGGCGGGGTTTCGCTGAAGCTTTCTTT.

The table lists this clonotype with a few counts. V usage is TRBV29-1 and J usage is TRBJ1-2; D remains ambiguous. The germline V and J ends were trimmed by 2 bases and 8 bases, with 15 bases remaining between them. Germline loops: CDR1 SQVTM, CDR2 ANQGSEA. The CDR3 spans 13 residues. The CDR3 bases are TGCAGCGTTGAATTTTCCGGGAATTTCGGCTACACCTTC. Translating it yields CSVEFSGNFGYTF.

This chain connects TRBV7-2 to TRBJ1-5, with 12 bases lining up with TRBD1. The CDR3 has 16 residues. Trimming took 1 base from V and 7 from J; bases not matched to a gene: 5. Germline CDR1 reads SGHTA; CDR2 reads FQGNSA. CDR3 DNA: TGTGCCAGCAGCTTAGTCGGGACAGGGGGCTGGCAGCCCCAGCATTTT. As protein: CASSLVGTGGWQPQHF.

This clonotype was counted between two and nine times. This chain uses TRBV5-1 with TRBJ2-7; TRBD2 might be the D (5 bases). The germline V gene encodes CDR1 SGHRS and CDR2 YFSETQ. There are 13 residues in the CDR3. The V end was cut by 5 bases, the J end by 6 bases, with 15 bases between. CDR3 loop: CASRLSGAGEQYF. The CDR3 region has the DNA TGCGCCAGCAGGTTGTCAGGCGCGGGCGAGCAGTACTTC.

This clonotype was observed a handful of times. The chain recombines TRBV19 with TRBJ2-5; D may be TRBD2 (6 bases). V was trimmed by 7 bases and J by 4 bases, leaving 19 bases between them. Looked up from germline, CDR1 is LNHDA and CDR2 is SQIVND (reference sequence). CDR3 length equals 15 residues. The CDR3 loop is CASTPGVGKGETQYF. In DNA, the CDR3 is TGTGCCAGTACCCCGGGAGTGGGGAAAGGAGAGACCCAGTACTTC.

The chain has TRBV20-1 and TRBJ2-1; D is ambiguous. Trimming stripped 0 bases from V and 0 bases from J, with 12 bases between. Germline V lookup: CDR1 DFQATT, CDR2 SNEGSKA (reference sequence). The CDR3 extends over 16 amino acids. Written as DNA, the CDR3 is TGCAGTGCTAGAGATCGGCAGCCCCGCTCCTACAATGAGCAGTTCTTC. Protein: CSARDRQPRSYNEQFF.

This clonotype occurred a few times. The genes are TRBV29-1 and TRBJ2-7; D is possibly TRBD1 (5 bases). This CDR3 is built from 11 residues. Germline lookup yields CDR1 SQVTM and CDR2 ANQGSEA. Deletions cut 4 bases from V and 3 bases from J, with 7 bases between. The CDR3 loop is CSVAGNYEQYF. The CDR3, as DNA: TGCAGCGTTGCAGGGAACTACGAGCAGTACTTC.

This clonotype was picked up a small number of times. This chain joins TRBV7-8 and TRBJ1-2; D gene ambiguous. Trimming took 2 bases from V and 3 from J, leaving 4 bases between them. CDR3 size: 12 residues. Germline CDR1 and CDR2: SGHVS and FQNEAQ. This CDR3 reads CASSLTDYGYTF. The CDR3, as DNA: TGTGCCAGCAGCTTAACAGACTATGGCTACACCTTC.

This clonotype was found many times. The chain is built from TRBV30 and TRBJ2-7; D may be TRBD2 (5 bases). Germline-derived CDR1 and CDR2 are GTSNPN and SVGIG (reference sequence). V shed 0 bases and J shed 5 bases, with 17 bases lying between them. The CDR3 is made up of 15 amino acids. The CDR3 DNA follows: TGTGCCTGGAGTGTACTTTCGTGGGAGAGGGACGAGCAGTACTTC. Its protein product is CAWSVLSWERDEQYF.